What follows are 20 T cell receptor delta chains derived from one specimen sequenced in a study of γδ T cells in repeated Plasmodium falciparum infection. Flow sorting of PBMC yielded separate Vgamma9/Vdelta2+ and Vdelta2-negative gammadelta T cell populations for bulk repertoire analysis. TCRdb re-called the multiplex PCR reads using CATT. This sample has 85,000 to 100,000 delta-chain clones, with less than 1% found just once. Sequenced input: gamma-delta T cells from blood. The receptor set was obtained from a pool of human donors (malaria-infected and uninfected, not separated).

On this clone itself: TCRdb has a much larger clone's protein, which differs at residue 3 from the translation of this DNA, likely because of a read error; what is shown is the protein translated from the DNA. This sequence joins TRDV2 and TRDJ1, with TRDD3 matching 7 bases. TCRdb carries no J gene annotation; the J gene was assigned here by matching the DNA with germline. CDR1 and CDR2 (germline): GEAIGNYY, EKD. This CDR3 has 15 residues. CDR3: CAYDEMRDTPDKLIF. In DNA form, the CDR3 reads TGTGCCTATGACGAAATGAGGGATACCCCCGATAAACTCATCTTT.

Worth noting for this clone: Given a far larger clone just one base away, this is likely a sequencing read error. The same CDR3 arises from other DNA sequences in this sample as well. The chain uses TRDV1 and TRDJ1, with D perhaps TRDD2 or TRDD3 (9 bases each). The J gene, absent from TCRdb, was called here by matching the DNA to germline. The CDR3 sequence is 21 residues long. Trimming took off 4 bases at V and 3 bases at J, with 33 bases between the two ends. CDR1 is TSWWSYY, CDR2 QGS, per germline. The CDR3 reads CALGAPSYVSLLGDTADKLIF. The DNA of the CDR3 is TGTGCTCTTGGGGCCCCTTCCTACGTATCCCTACTGGGGGACACGGCCGATAAACTCATCTTT.

This clone is medium-sized by share. At the DNA level, this CDR3 is encoded by other sequences in the same sample as well. The J gene is TRDJ1, the V gene TRDV2, with D perhaps TRDD3 (6 bases). The CDR3 is 19 residues long. Trimming stripped 1 base from V and 0 bases from J, with 23 bases between. Germline CDR1 GEAIGNYY, CDR2 EKD. CDR3 residues: CACDTLPVAPGENTDKLIF. For the CDR3, the DNA is TGTGCCTGTGACACTCTCCCTGTCGCCCCGGGGGAAAACACCGATAAACTCATCTTT.

A word on this clone: This likely traces to a read error, being one base from a far larger clone. The same CDR3 is also encoded by other DNA sequences in this sample. Here the V gene is TRDV1, but the J gene went uncalled; the table's TRDD3 call for D was not verified on the DNA. The germline CDR1 and CDR2 sequences are TSWWSYY and QGS. This CDR3 is built from 16 residues. The CDR3 reads CALGEGVSGDTDKLIF. The CDR3 DNA follows: TGTGCTCTTGGGGAAGGCGTAAGCGGAGACACCGATAAGCTCATCTTT.

Remarks on this clone: A read error is the likely source, as a far larger clone sits one nucleotide away. Other DNA sequences of this sample code for an identical CDR3. The CDR3 sequence: CAYRTPGLPTPLSKLIF. Here the CDR3 DNA reads TGCGCTTATAGGACCCCAGGCCTTCCTACCCCTCTATCGAAACTCATCTTT. The V and J genes are TRAV38-2/DV8 and TRDJ1, with 9 bases fitting TRDD2. The V gene's germline CDR1 is TSESDYY and CDR2 QEAYKQQN. This CDR3 region has 17 residues.

This clone has a count of ten or more. Only one base separates this from a far larger clonotype, so it likely reflects a read error. Other nucleotide sequences in the sample specify the same CDR3. J is TRDJ1 and V is TRDV1, with TRDD3 matching over 7 bases. CDR1 and CDR2 from the germline V gene are TSWWSYY and QGS. The CDR3 length is 21 residues. The V segment lost 1 base and the J segment 1 base; nucleotides outside the gene matches: 21. This CDR3 is CALGEPTPILGTRIGTDKLIF. For the CDR3, the DNA is TGTGCTCTTGGGGAACCCACCCCGATACTGGGGACGCGAATTGGCACCGATAAACTCATCTTT.

On this clone: This DNA's translation differs at residue 4 from TCRdb's protein, which comes from a much larger clone; a read error is likely, and the protein shown is translated from the DNA. This chain links TRDV1 with TRDJ1, with D perhaps TRDD2 (5 bases). Germline CDR1 TSWWSYY, CDR2 QGS. This CDR3 has 22 residues. Here the CDR3 reads CALEEPLRLLHLRVPYTDKLIF. The CDR3 region has the DNA TGTGCTCTTGAGGAACCTCTACGCCTTCTCCACCTCAGAGTCCCCTACACCGATAAACTCATCTTT.

The J gene is TRDJ1, the V gene TRDV1, with TRDD2 matching over 8 bases. With 7 bases clipped from V and 2 bases from J, the junction kept 42 bases outside the gene matches. This CDR3 region has 26 residues. Germline V gives CDR1 TSWWSYY, CDR2 QGS. CDR3 nucleotides: TGTGCTCTTGAGGAGCTAACCTTCCTAAATGCCTGGGGAAACAAATCGCCATCAGGGAGGACCGATAAACTCATCTTT. Translating it yields CALEELTFLNAWGNKSPSGRTDKLIF.

In its sample, this clone was seen a few times. TCRdb's protein, taken from a much larger clone, differs from this DNA's translation at residue 19, likely owing to a read error; the protein displayed comes from the DNA. The rearrangement uses TRDV1 and TRDJ1, with 8 bases identical to TRDD3. Trimming at V came to 1 base and at J to 4 bases, leaving 32 bases not matched to a gene. The germline V gene has CDR1 TSWWSYY and CDR2 QGS. The CDR3 has 24 amino acids. For the CDR3, the DNA is TGTGCTCTTGGGGAACGTCCTGTAACGTGGGGATACCTATTAGGACAACTGTACATCGATAAACTCATCTTT. Protein sequence: CALGERPVTWGYLLGQLYIDKLIF.

The sample holds many counts of this clone. TCRdb shows a much larger clone's protein in place of this DNA's translation, and the two differ at residue 12, likely through a read error; the protein shown is translated from the DNA. The chain joins TRDV2 to TRDJ1; possibly TRDD3 for D (7 bases). The J gene is absent in TCRdb and was assigned here via DNA matching to germline. CDR3 length: 19 amino acids. Germline V CDR1 and CDR2: GEAIGNYY, EKD. Trimming took off 3 bases at V and 8 bases at J, with 33 bases between the two ends. CDR3 in amino acids: CACDPLGGAPSGVDSKLIF. The CDR3 DNA reads TGTGCCTGTGACCCCCTGGGGGGGGCCCCTTCCGGGGTGGACAGCAAACTCATCTTT.

This clone showed up many times. Other DNA sequences in the same sample also yield this CDR3. V is TRDV2 and J is TRDJ3; 13 bases map to TRDD3. The trim removed 0 bases at V and 0 bases at J, leaving 10 bases unmatched. The CDR3 spans 22 residues. Germline CDR1 GEAIGNYY, CDR2 EKD. The CDR3 loop is CACDTVLGDTRNHSWDTRQMFF. The DNA for the CDR3 is TGTGCCTGTGACACCGTACTGGGGGATACGCGTAATCACTCCTGGGACACCCGACAGATGTTTTTC.

This clone occurred a few times. Given a far larger clone just one base away, this is likely a sequencing read error. Other nucleotide sequences in the sample specify the same CDR3. The chain employs TRDV1 and TRDJ1, with D possibly matching TRDD3 (7 bases). No J gene was available from TCRdb, and it was assigned here by a germline match of the DNA. Germline loops: CDR1 TSWWSYY, CDR2 QGS. The CDR3 extends over 22 amino acids. The CDR3 protein is CALGESHLLRVTGVEDTDKLIF. The CDR3 DNA follows: TGCGCTCTTGGGGAATCTCACCTCCTACGAGTTACTGGGGTGGAAGACACCGATAAACTCATCTTT.

This clone was counted many times. A far larger clone differs by one base, so this is likely a read error. This same CDR3 is encoded by further DNA sequences in the sample. The chain combines TRDV1 with TRDJ1; 8 bases agree with TRDD3. The V segment lost 5 bases and the J segment 2 bases; nucleotides outside the gene matches: 16. There are 18 residues in the CDR3. The germline V gene encodes CDR1 TSWWSYY and CDR2 QGS. The CDR3 loop is CALGTRPWGTHETDKLIF. As DNA, the CDR3 is TGTGCTCTTGGGACTAGACCCTGGGGGACCCACGAGACCGATAAACTCATCTTT.

This clone has at least ten counts. Other DNA sequences in the same sample also yield this CDR3. The gene calls are TRDV1 and TRDJ1; 10 bases are a match to TRDD3. V lost 0 bases and J lost 0; bases outside the gene matches: 7. Per the germline V gene, CDR1 is TSWWSYY and CDR2 is QGS. This CDR3 has 18 residues. The CDR3 reads CALGELSGDTPYTDKLIF. Written as DNA, the CDR3 is TGTGCTCTTGGGGAACTCTCGGGGGATACGCCCTACACCGATAAACTCATCTTT.

A remark on this clone: With only one base between it and a far larger clone, this is likely a read error. Different DNA sequences within this sample yield the same CDR3. V gene assignment gives TRDV1, but the J gene was left uncalled; TRDD3 was called by the table and not checked on the DNA. This CDR3 region has 25 residues. Germline values: CDR1 TSWWSYY, CDR2 QGS. In DNA form, the CDR3 reads TGTGCTCTTGGGGAACGGTTCCTACGTTTGGACTGGGGGATACGCGGGGTTAGGCACACCGATAAACTTATCTTT. Encoded protein: CALGERFLRLDWGIRGVRHTDKLIF.

For this clone: A much larger clone lies a single base off, so this may be a read error. The same CDR3 is also encoded by other DNA sequences in this sample. The chain uses TRDV1 and TRDJ1; 13 nucleotides agree with TRDD3. With 2 bases clipped from V and 5 bases from J, the junction kept 29 bases outside the gene matches. Germline lookup yields CDR1 TSWWSYY and CDR2 QGS. The CDR3 sequence is 24 residues long. Here the CDR3 reads CALGEWGHYSYTSTGGYVGDKLIF. In nucleotides, the CDR3 is TGTGCTCTTGGGGAATGGGGTCACTACAGTTATACCTCCACTGGGGGATACGTCGGAGATAAACTCATCTTT.

Comment on this clone: The protein that TCRdb holds for this DNA derives from a much larger clone and differs from the translated DNA at residue 21, which likely indicates a read error; the protein shown here is translated from the DNA. Written as DNA, the CDR3 is TGTGCTCTTGGGGACCCATACCTTCCTACGATGTCTACTGGGGGATCGGCCAGACCCCTGACCTTT. This codes for CALGDPYLPTMSTGGSARPLTF. V gene assignment gives TRDV1, but the J gene was left uncalled; TRDD3 is the table's D call, not checked against the DNA. This CDR3 spans 22 amino acids. CDR1 and CDR2 (germline): TSWWSYY, QGS.

Note on this clone: The TCRdb protein comes from a much larger clone and disagrees with this DNA's translation at residue 18, likely due to a read error; the protein given here is derived from the DNA. The chain links TRDV2 to TRDJ1; 12 nucleotides line up with TRDD3. Assignment of the J gene here rests on matching the DNA to germline, because TCRdb gives none. Germline V gene sequence: CDR1 GEAIGNYY, CDR2 EKD. This CDR3 has 21 amino acids. In nucleotides, the CDR3 is TGTGCCTGTGAGAAACTAGGACTGGGGGATACAACCTACTCTGACACCGATATACTCATCTTT. Translated, it gives CACEKLGLGDTTYSDTDILIF.

A few counts support this clone. The amino acid sequence in TCRdb belongs to a much larger clone and departs from this DNA's translation at residue 5, likely a sequencing read error; the sequence shown is translated from the DNA. Other nucleotide sequences in the sample specify the same CDR3. J is TRDJ1 and V is TRAV36/DV7, with 11 bases identical to TRDD3. CDR1 is VTNFRS, CDR2 LTSSGIE, per germline (reference sequence). The CDR3 spans 12 residues. The CDR3 sequence: CAVLHWGIKLIF. The CDR3 DNA sequence: TGCGCTGTGCTGCACTGGGGGATAAAACTCATCTTT.

To note about this clone: The protein held in TCRdb is that of a much larger clone and does not match this DNA's translation at residue 11, likely because of a read error; the protein shown is translated from the DNA. The chain has TRDV2 and TRDJ1, with 11 positions matching TRDD3. TCRdb gives no J gene; it was assigned here by matching the DNA to germline. CDR1 is GEAIGNYY, CDR2 EKD, per germline. This CDR3 spans 18 amino acids. V gave up 0 bases and J gave up 2 bases; unmatched junction bases: 10. CDR3 sequence (DNA): TGTGCCTGTGACACCTTGTTACTGGGGGATAAGAAGACCGATAAACTCATCTTT. This gives the protein CACDTLLLGDKKTDKLIF.